The 24 T cell receptor beta chains presented below share a single source sample, sequenced in a study of early T cells in non-severe SARS-CoV-2 infection (dated by TCRdb to about 2021). The library was built by means of 5' RACE. Reads for this sample came from a NextSeq 500. In TCRdb, the public reads were trimmed at Q25 with fastp and aligned with MiXCR, with productive beta chains retained. Entries that share a CDR3 protein sequence are merged under the most common genes and DNA. In this sample the table shows 85,000 to 90,000 distinct CDR3 sequences, about an eighth of which occur a single time. The leading ten clones occupy 6.5% to 8.5% of the sample. Sequencing was carried out using whole blood. These receptors originate from an adult who was a healthcare worker with PCR-confirmed SARS-CoV-2 infection or an uninfected control (not recorded which).

Of note for this clonotype: A read error may account for a junction end that differs from germline. This sequence joins TRBV9 and TRBJ1-1; D unclear. Germline V gene sequence: CDR1 SGDLS, CDR2 YYNGEE. This CDR3 has 13 residues. The CDR3 is CASSVVVNTGAFF. The CDR3 region has the DNA TGTGCCAGCAGCGTAGTAGTGAACACTGGAGCTTTCTTT.

The rearrangement links TRBV10-3 to TRBJ2-7, with 9 bases identical to TRBD1. After removal of 3 bases from V and 4 bases from J, the junction contained 1 base not matched to a gene. The CDR3 contains 13 residues. The germline gives CDR1 ENHRY, CDR2 SYGVKD. CDR3 amino acids: CAISEGTGYEQYF. In DNA, the CDR3 is TGTGCCATCAGTGAAGGGACAGGGTACGAGCAGTACTTC.

By proportion, this clonotype is medium-sized. V is TRBV28 and J is TRBJ2-2, with TRBD2 matching 9 bases. This CDR3 is built from 14 residues. Germline assignment: CDR1 MDHEN and CDR2 SYDVKM. The ends lost 5 bases at V and 8 bases at J; junction bases unmatched: 6. DNA of the CDR3: TGTGCCAGCAGTCGGACTAGCGCCGCGGGGGAGCTGTTTTTT. This encodes CASSRTSAAGELFF. The full variable domain, in which reference TRBV28 and TRBJ2-2 provide the parts outside the CDR3, is DVKVTQSSRYLVKRTGEKVFLECVQDMDHENMFWYRQDPGLGLRLIYFSYDVKMKEKGDIPEGYSVSREKKERFSLILESASTNQTSMYLCASSRTSAAGELFFGEGSRLTVL.

This clonotype occurred many times. The V gene is TRBV12-3 or TRBV12-4, the J gene TRBJ2-1; 10 bases line up with TRBD2. Trimming removed 5 bases from V and 6 bases from J; junction bases left unmatched: 13. This CDR3 is built from 17 residues. In DNA, the CDR3 is TGTGCCAGCAGTCAAAGCGGGAGGGCTTTCCTAACCAATGAGCAGTTCTTC. The encoded protein is CASSQSGRAFLTNEQFF.

The chain employs TRBV28 and TRBJ2-1; no definite D call. There are 15 residues in the CDR3. The germline V gene has CDR1 MDHEN and CDR2 SYDVKM. Trimming shortened V by 6 bases and J by 2 bases, and 14 bases separated the two germline ends. The DNA for the CDR3 is TGTGCCAGCAGCCGCAGCCTAGTACCCTACAATGAGCAGTTCTTC. As protein: CASSRSLVPYNEQFF.

Ten or more counts support this clonotype. The chain combines TRBV4-2 with TRBJ1-2; D is uncertain. Deletions cut 4 bases from V and 8 bases from J, with 14 bases between. The CDR3 loop spans 13 amino acids. Per germline, CDR1 LGHNA and CDR2 YNFKEQ. CDR3 sequence reads: CASSRPDRGGYTF. The CDR3, as DNA: TGTGCCAGCAGCCGGCCCGACCGTGGCGGCTACACCTTC.

This chain uses TRBV27 with TRBJ1-3; D remains unclear. This CDR3 contains 13 residues. V shed 3 bases and J shed 3 bases, with 6 bases lying between them. Germline V gene lookup returns CDR1 MNHEY and CDR2 SMNVEV (reference sequence). CDR3 sequence (DNA): TGTGCCAGCAGTTTTGGTGGTGGAAACACCATATATTTT. This translates into CASSFGGGNTIYF.

The table lists this clonotype with many counts. V usage is TRBV6-5 and J usage is TRBJ1-2, with D perhaps TRBD1 (6 bases). V lost 6 bases and J lost 3, with 14 bases in between. This CDR3 is 14 amino acids long. CDR1 is MNHEY and CDR2 is SVGAGI in the germline V gene. As DNA, the CDR3 is TGTGCCAGCAGGTCCCTACAGGGAGACTATGGCTACACCTTC. This sequence encodes CASRSLQGDYGYTF.

This clonotype has only a few counts. This chain joins TRBV5-1 and TRBJ2-1; 9 bases fit TRBD2. CDR1 and CDR2 from the germline V gene are SGHRS and YFSETQ. This CDR3 has 18 amino acids. Unmatched junction bases numbered 12, after V lost 3 bases and J lost 2 bases. In DNA, the CDR3 is TGCGCCAGCAGCTCGTACTCTAGCGGGACCACTCCCTACAATGAGCAGTTCTTC. As protein: CASSSYSSGTTPYNEQFF.

There are a few counts of this clonotype. The chain recombines TRBV28 with TRBJ1-1, with D tentatively TRBD1 (5 bases). V lost 6 bases, J lost 3 bases, and 8 bases lay in between. CDR1 and CDR2 from the germline V gene are MDHEN and SYDVKM. This CDR3 spans 12 amino acids. CDR3 in amino acids: CASRQDHTEAFF. In DNA, the CDR3 is TGTGCCAGCAGACAGGATCACACTGAAGCTTTCTTT.

This clonotype was seen repeatedly, ten times or more. The gene calls are TRBV5-1 and TRBJ2-7; 7 bases align to TRBD1. CDR1 and CDR2 from the germline V gene are SGHRS and YFSETQ. CDR3 length: 16 residues. The trim removed 0 bases at V and 4 bases at J, leaving 10 bases unmatched. DNA of the CDR3: TGCGCCAGCAGCTTGGGACACCGGGACAGATCATACGAGCAGTACTTC. Amino acids: CASSLGHRDRSYEQYF. The full variable domain, rest sourced from reference TRBV5-1 and TRBJ2-7, is KAGVTQTPRYLIKTRGQQVTLSCSPISGHRSVSWYQQTPGQGLQFLFEYFSETQRNKGNFPGRFSGRQFSNSRSEMNVSTLELGDSALYLCASSLGHRDRSYEQYFGPGTRLTVT.

This rearrangement joins TRBV5-1 to TRBJ2-1; perhaps TRBD2 as D (5 bases). The V end lost 0 bases, the J end lost 4 bases, and 14 bases lay between the germline ends. The length of the CDR3 is 16 residues. CDR1 SGHRS and CDR2 YFSETQ come from the germline V gene. CDR3 residues: CASSLDLSRGYNEQFF. CDR3 DNA sequence: TGCGCCAGCAGCTTGGACCTAAGCAGAGGGTACAATGAGCAGTTCTTC.

This clonotype was seen a handful of times. The V call is TRBV6-6, the J call TRBJ2-3; D remains unclear. Trimming took off 7 bases at V and 6 bases at J, with 11 bases between the two ends. The length of the CDR3 is 12 residues. Looked up from germline, CDR1 is MNHNY and CDR2 is SVGAGI (reference sequence). The CDR3 DNA is TGTGCCAGCACTACTCCTCGGGATACGCAGTATTTT. Protein product: CASTTPRDTQYF.

This clonotype was detected ten times or more. The V call is TRBV30, the J call TRBJ1-5; D gene ambiguous. Trimming pared 1 base from V and 7 bases from J, leaving 11 bases between. The CDR3 has 13 residues. Germline V gene data show CDR1 as GTSNPN and CDR2 as SVGIG (reference sequence). This CDR3 is CAWSGHSGQPQHF. The CDR3 nucleotides are TGTGCCTGGAGTGGACACTCTGGGCAGCCCCAGCATTTT.

The genes are TRBV30 and TRBJ2-7, with 13 bases aligning to TRBD2. V was pared by 4 bases and J by 6 bases, with 9 bases of the junction left unmatched. Germline V lookup: CDR1 GTSNPN, CDR2 SVGIG (reference sequence). The CDR3 sequence is 15 residues long. The CDR3 DNA follows: TGTGCCTGGACTGGACTAGCGGGAGTGAATCTCGAGCAGTACTTC. It is translated as CAWTGLAGVNLEQYF.

In this sample, this clonotype turned up a few times. The chain recombines TRBV18 with TRBJ2-3, with 11 bases that match TRBD2. CDR1 is KGHSH and CDR2 is LQKENI in the germline V gene. The CDR3 totals 18 residues. J lost 2 bases, V lost 8 bases, and 15 bases had no gene match. The CDR3 nucleotides are TGTGCCAGCGGAAAGACTACTAGCGGGAGATCGGCCACAGATACGCAGTATTTT. This gives the protein CASGKTTSGRSATDTQYF.

This sequence joins TRBV5-6 and TRBJ2-7; the D call may be TRBD1 or TRBD2 (6 bases each). Germline values: CDR1 SGHDT, CDR2 YYEEEE. The CDR3 runs to 24 residues. Trimming removed 4 bases from V and 0 bases from J, with 41 bases in between. The CDR3 sequence is CASSGRAPGGGETWGSDSSYEQYF. DNA of the CDR3: TGTGCCAGCAGCGGGCGGGCCCCAGGTGGAGGGGAGACTTGGGGGTCGGACAGCTCCTACGAGCAGTACTTC.

This clonotype was found a few times. The chain recombines TRBV29-1 with TRBJ1-2, with D uncertain. CDR1 is SQVTM, CDR2 ANQGSEA, per germline. The CDR3 totals 14 residues. V lost 5 bases to trimming and J lost 0 bases, with 13 bases between them. The DNA for the CDR3 is TGCAGCGTTCTGGCCGACTCCCCTAACTATGGCTACACCTTC. It translates to CSVLADSPNYGYTF.

There are a few counts of this clonotype. The rearrangement uses TRBV4-1 and TRBJ2-7; TRBD1 agrees at 9 bases. CDR3 length: 15 amino acids. After removal of 2 bases from V and 4 bases from J, the junction contained 6 bases not matched to a gene. Germline V CDR1 and CDR2: MGHRA, YSYEKL. The CDR3 reads CASSQQRTGAYEQYF. For the CDR3, the DNA is TGCGCCAGCAGCCAACAAAGGACAGGGGCGTACGAGCAGTACTTC.

The V and J genes are TRBV20-1 and TRBJ1-2; TRBD1 matches 8 bases. J lost 7 bases, V lost 0 bases, and 4 bases had no gene match. Germline V lookup: CDR1 DFQATT, CDR2 SNEGSKA (reference sequence). The CDR3 runs 13 residues. The CDR3 bases are TGCAGTGCTAGAGATCAGGGGGCACGTGGCTACACCTTC. As protein: CSARDQGARGYTF.

This clonotype has just a few counts. The V call is TRBV5-1, the J call TRBJ2-7; 7 bases are shared with TRBD1. The trim removed 0 bases at V and 6 bases at J, leaving 6 bases unmatched. CDR3 size: 14 residues. CDR1 is SGHRS, CDR2 YFSETQ, per germline. For the CDR3, the DNA is TGCGCCAGCAGCTTGGCTGCAGGGGGTATCGAGCAGTACTTC. Protein: CASSLAAGGIEQYF.

This rearrangement joins TRBV20-1 to TRBJ2-1, with 10 bases that match TRBD2. Germline values: CDR1 DFQATT, CDR2 SNEGSKA (reference sequence). There are 17 residues in the CDR3. After removal of 0 bases from V and 8 bases from J, the junction contained 13 bases not matched to a gene. The CDR3 reads CSARDPAGGSFLDEQFF. The DNA for the CDR3 is TGCAGTGCTAGAGATCCAGCGGGAGGGTCTTTTCTCGATGAGCAGTTCTTC.

This clonotype was counted between two and nine times. The chain employs TRBV12-3 or TRBV12-4 and TRBJ1-2; 8 bases are shared with TRBD1. The CDR3 contains 14 residues. Trimming took 8 bases from V and 5 from J; bases not matched to a gene: 10. CDR3 region: CASFLTGVWYGYTF. The CDR3 coding sequence is TGTGCCAGCTTCCTGACAGGGGTTTGGTATGGCTACACCTTC.

In this sample, this clonotype turned up a few times. The chain has TRBV2 and TRBJ2-5; D unresolved. V shed 8 bases and J shed 5 bases, with 15 bases lying between them. The CDR3 is made up of 13 amino acids. Germline V gene data show CDR1 as SNHLY and CDR2 as FYNNEI. The CDR3 region has the DNA TGTGCCAGCGACCAATTGGGCCAGGAGACCCAGTACTTC. Translation gives CASDQLGQETQYF. Together with reference TRBV2 and TRBJ2-5, the CDR3 gives the full variable domain: EPEVTQTPSHQVTQMGQEVILRCVPISNHLYFYWYRQILGQKVEFLVSFYNNEISEKSEIFDDQFSVERPDGSNFTLKIRSTKLEDSAMYFCASDQLGQETQYFGPGTRLLVL.